Below, one T cell receptor (beta chain) is given with its context. What it binds is not known. Sequence at one end of the junction differs from germline and may be a read error. RNA transcripts yielded amplified TCR beta CDR3 regions. With the HTBI primer set, the TCR CDR3 went through a first round of RT-PCR. TCRdb re-derived calls from the multiplex PCR reads in MiXCR, one entry per CDR3 protein. The sample has approximately 560,000 distinct CDR3 sequences, around 42% seen once; the top ten hold 8% to 8.5%. This CDR3 has 15 amino acids. The germline V gene encodes CDR1 SGHTA and CDR2 FQGTGA. This specimen comes from a study of T cells in Graves' hyperthyroidism and ophthalmopathy. General study results and limits: Ophthalmopathy was model-predicted a median 6.5 months pre-onset.

Graves' hyperthyroidism was deemed stable given no ophthalmopathy progression within 18 months. The patients, who ranged from 18 to 65 in age, presented with newly diagnosed hyperthyroidism lasting under 2 months. Sequencing was done on a sample of peripheral blood or thyroid tissue (not recorded which). The rearrangement uses TRBV7-3 and TRBJ1-1; D call uncertain. This sequence was found in a woman between 18 and 29 years old with Graves' hyperthyroidism. The CDR3 loop reads CASSLEPGRGTEAFF. The CDR3 DNA reads TGCGCCAGCAGCCTGGAACCGGGTCGGGGCACTGAAGCTTTCTTT. The entire variable domain, with the rest obtained from reference TRBV7-3 and TRBJ1-1, is as follows: GAGVSQTPSNKVTEKGKYVELRCDPISGHTALYWYRQSLGQGPEFLIYFQGTGAADDSGLPNDRFFAVRPEGSVSTLKIQRTERGDSAVYLCASSLEPGRGTEAFFGQGTRLTVV.